This T cell receptor (beta chain) was profiled in a study of blood T cells in healthy people across ages. Study-wide results and caveats: Versus aged donors, long-lived donors had higher diversity and more naive CD4+ cells.

On this clonotype itself: Its antigen is unidentified.

Germline values: CDR1 MNHNS, CDR2 SASEGT. The CDR3 runs 16 residues. Peripheral blood, about 9.3 milliliters per donor, was collected. A sample-barcoded 5' primer and a J-beta primer mix were used in a second PCR of roughly 6 to 11 cycles. One entry per CDR3 protein, called by TCRdb with MiXCR from the 5' RACE reads. The repertoire holds about 1.8 million distinct CDR3 sequences, with roughly 50% as singletons. V usage is TRBV6-1 and J usage is TRBJ2-1; 9 nucleotides line up with TRBD2. The tail of the sequence fits TRBJ2-7 better, so the J call may be wrong. The clonotype originates from a woman between 35 and 50 years old in good health. The sample comprised blood. In DNA, the CDR3 is TGTGCCAGCAGGGAAAATAGCGGGAGCTCCTACAATGAGCAGTACTTC. Translation: CASRENSGSSYNEQYF.